The text below deals with one T cell receptor (beta chain). Original methodology: Estimation of nucleated cell counts was performed using reference gene primer amplification. Sequenced by immunoSEQ multiplex PCR; TCRdb stores in-frame clones only, minus some. V, J and clone size derive from that table, while D and trimming were established from the DNA sequence. The repertoire has about 210,000 clones, approximately 84% of them found once; the top ten carry approximately 8%. These data belong to a study of blood T cell repertoires in COVID-19. Study details: Acute and convalescent COVID-19 specimens originated in the United States, Italy and Spain. PBMCs, B-cell-depleted T cells, or T cells provided the cDNA or gDNA that made up the material.

Germline V lookup: CDR1 SGHRS, CDR2 YFSETQ. The V and J ends lost 4 bases and 0 bases respectively, with 14 bases between them. CDR3 length equals 15 residues. Specimen: peripheral blood. This receptor was taken from a woman in her forties or fifties with active or convalescent COVID-19. The rearrangement joins TRBV5-1 to TRBJ2-7; D remains unclear. The CDR3 nucleotides read TGCGCCAGCAGCCCCAGACTGGAGAGCTCCTACGAGCAGTACTTC. This translates into CASSPRLESSYEQYF.